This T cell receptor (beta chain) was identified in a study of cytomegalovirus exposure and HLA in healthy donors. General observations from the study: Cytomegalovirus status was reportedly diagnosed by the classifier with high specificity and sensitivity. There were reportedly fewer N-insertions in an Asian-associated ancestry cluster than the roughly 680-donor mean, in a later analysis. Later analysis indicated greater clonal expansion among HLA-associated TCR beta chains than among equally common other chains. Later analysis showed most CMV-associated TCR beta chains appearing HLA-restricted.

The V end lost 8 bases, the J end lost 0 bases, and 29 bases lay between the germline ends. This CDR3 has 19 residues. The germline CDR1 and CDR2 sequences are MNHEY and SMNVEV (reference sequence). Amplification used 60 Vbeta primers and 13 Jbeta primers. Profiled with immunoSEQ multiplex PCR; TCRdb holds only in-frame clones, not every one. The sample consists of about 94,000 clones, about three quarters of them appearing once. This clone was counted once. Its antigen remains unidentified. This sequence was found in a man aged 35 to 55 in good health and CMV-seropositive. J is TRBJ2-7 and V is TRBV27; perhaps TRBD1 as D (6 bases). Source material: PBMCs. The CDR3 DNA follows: TGTGCCAGCGGCGGAGTAGAGGAGAAAAGAGGGGGAATCTCCTACGAGCAGTACTTC. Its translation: CASGGVEEKRGGISYEQYF.